One and the same sample provided the 14 T cell receptor beta chains below, sequenced in a study of blood T cell repertoires in COVID-19. TCRdb's table, derived via immunoSEQ multiplex PCR, lists solely in-frame clones and lacks some. The sample lists some 300,000 clones; roughly 91% were seen once. The sample comprised PBMCs or T cells enriched from blood (not recorded which). The receptors here all came from a woman aged 60 to 75 in a cohort exposed to, infected with or recovered from COVID-19 (not recorded which).

The chain couples TRBV30 to TRBJ1-4, with D possibly being TRBD1 (5 bases). V dropped 3 bases and J dropped 0 bases, with 11 bases sitting between them. Germline V gene sequence: CDR1 GTSNPN, CDR2 SVGIG (reference sequence). This CDR3 has 15 amino acids. This CDR3 reads CAWRRPGSTNEKLFF. As DNA, the CDR3 is TGTGCCTGGAGGAGACCAGGGTCAACTAATGAAAAACTGTTTTTT.

The chain is built from TRBV3-1 (or the pseudogene TRBV3-2) and TRBJ1-3; D gene uncertain. This CDR3 has 12 residues. The germline V gene encodes CDR1 LGHDT and CDR2 YNNKEL (reference sequence). The germline V and J ends were trimmed by 5 bases and 4 bases, with 6 bases remaining between them. CDR3 protein: CASSVMGNTIYF. The CDR3 region has the DNA TGTGCCAGCAGCGTAATGGGAAACACCATATATTTT.

The genes are TRBV7-9 and TRBJ2-2; D perhaps matches TRBD2 (5 bases). CDR1 SEHNR and CDR2 FQNEAQ come from the germline V gene (reference sequence). Trimming took off 4 bases at V and 6 bases at J, with 12 bases between the two ends. The CDR3 consists of 14 residues. The CDR3 DNA is TGTGCCAGCAGCTCCGGACTGGTCCCCGGGGAGCTGTTTTTT. This codes for CASSSGLVPGELFF.

This clone is a singleton in its sample. The CDR3 loop reads CASSLPGTSFNSPLHF. In nucleotides, the CDR3 is TGTGCCAGCAGCTTGCCCGGGACAAGCTTTAATTCACCCCTCCACTTT. The rearrangement links TRBV5-6 to TRBJ1-6, with a possible D match to TRBD1 (6 bases). V was clipped by 1 base and J by 6 bases, with 14 bases between them. CDR1 is SGHDT and CDR2 is YYEEEE in the germline V gene. This CDR3 spans 16 amino acids.

The chain links TRBV7-6 to TRBJ1-4; no definite D call. Germline V CDR1 and CDR2: SGHVS, FNYEAQ. This CDR3 has 12 amino acids. The V gene lost 2 bases and the J gene lost 8 bases, with 6 bases spanning the gap. This CDR3 is CASSLREEKLFF. Written as DNA, the CDR3 is TGTGCCAGCAGCTTAAGGGAGGAAAAACTGTTTTTT.

The chain uses TRBV5-1 and TRBJ2-2; D is perhaps TRBD2 (5 bases). The V gene's germline CDR1 is SGHRS and CDR2 YFSETQ. The CDR3 consists of 13 residues. Trimming cost V 5 bases and J 6 bases, with 11 bases left between them. CDR3 protein: CASRLVWPGELFF. The DNA for the CDR3 is TGCGCCAGCAGACTAGTGTGGCCCGGGGAGCTGTTTTTT.

The sample holds a few counts of this clone. This chain uses TRBV7-3 with TRBJ2-1; D unclear. CDR3 length equals 15 residues. Looked up from germline, CDR1 is SGHTA and CDR2 is FQGTGA. Trimming pared 0 bases from V and 4 bases from J, leaving 10 bases between. This CDR3 is CASSLTVDYYNEQFF. The DNA for the CDR3 is TGTGCCAGCAGCTTAACTGTAGATTATTACAATGAGCAGTTCTTC.

The chain carries TRBV19 and TRBJ2-3; 7 bases match TRBD2. Germline CDR1 reads LNHDA; CDR2 reads SQIVND (reference sequence). J lost 2 bases, V lost 6 bases, and 2 bases had no gene match. This CDR3 spans 13 amino acids. The CDR3 is CASRSGITDTQYF. CDR3 DNA: TGTGCCAGTAGAAGCGGGATCACAGATACGCAGTATTTT.

The chain couples TRBV5-1 to TRBJ1-6; no clear D. CDR1 and CDR2 from the germline V gene are SGHRS and YFSETQ. The CDR3 is 15 residues long. Trimming removed 0 bases at V and 3 bases at J, with 7 bases between. This CDR3 reads CASSLDGGYNSPLHF. DNA for the CDR3: TGCGCCAGCAGCTTGGACGGCGGCTATAATTCACCCCTCCACTTT.

This clone was seen more than once but under ten times. V is TRBV9 and J is TRBJ2-2, with a weak D call TRBD2 (6 bases). The germline CDR1 and CDR2 sequences are SGDLS and YYNGEE. The CDR3 consists of 16 residues. V lost 1 base to trimming and J lost 1 base, with 11 bases between them. CDR3 residues: CASSVQLRGNTGELFF. The CDR3 DNA is TGTGCCAGCAGCGTACAGCTGCGGGGGAACACCGGGGAGCTGTTTTTT. Using reference TRBV9 and TRBJ2-2 for the parts outside the CDR3, the full variable domain is DSGVTQTPKHLITATGQRVTLRCSPRSGDLSVYWYQQSLDQGLQFLIQYYNGEERAKGNILERFSAQQFPDLHSELNLSSLELGDSALYFCASSVQLRGNTGELFFGEGSRLTVL.

The rearrangement joins TRBV7-2 to TRBJ2-1; D gene ambiguous. With 2 bases removed from V and 0 bases from J, the gap between germline ends came to 8 bases. CDR1 is SGHTA and CDR2 is FQGNSA in the germline V gene. The CDR3 is 15 residues long. This chain's CDR3 is CASSLSRVSYNEQFF. CDR3 DNA: TGTGCCAGCAGCTTAAGTCGCGTCTCCTACAATGAGCAGTTCTTC.

The J gene is TRBJ2-1, the V gene TRBV14, with 12 positions matching TRBD2. V lost 2 bases, J lost 13 bases, and 3 bases stayed unmatched. Germline V gives CDR1 SGHDN, CDR2 FVKESK. This CDR3 comprises 13 residues. The CDR3 coding sequence is TGTGCCAGCAGCCAAACGACTAGCGGGAGCCAGTTCTTC. It encodes CASSQTTSGSQFF.

The J gene is TRBJ1-1, the V gene TRBV5-1, with 7 bases fitting TRBD1. CDR1 and CDR2 from the germline V gene are SGHRS and YFSETQ. This CDR3 spans 15 amino acids. V shed 0 bases and J 2 bases; nucleotides not matched to a gene: 4. The CDR3 nucleotides read TGCGCCAGCAGCTTGGAGGGGGCCAGAAACACTGAAGCTTTCTTT. Encoded protein: CASSLEGARNTEAFF.

In this sample, this clone turned up a few times. This chain links TRBV5-1 with TRBJ1-6; weak D call: TRBD1 (5 bases). Looked up from germline, CDR1 is SGHRS and CDR2 is YFSETQ. CDR3 length equals 14 residues. V lost 4 bases to trimming and J lost 7 bases, with 12 bases between them. The CDR3 region has the DNA TGCGCCAGCAGCCCGGACATGAGAAATTCACCCCTCCACTTT. This encodes CASSPDMRNSPLHF.